The 30 T cell receptor beta chains below all came from one sample that was sequenced in a study of graft-versus-host responses after intestinal transplantation. The repertoire was sequenced with immunoSEQ multiplex PCR; TCRdb's copy has only in-frame clones and lacks some. There are about 39,000 clones in the sample; about 92% occur only once, and approximately 4% lies in the top ten. The sequenced sample was PBMCs, obtained 734 days after intestinal transplantation. These receptors came from a human patient who received an intestinal transplant, so some T cells may come from the graft donor.

This clone was counted once. The V gene is TRBV7-9, the J gene TRBJ2-2, with unresolved D. This CDR3 is 13 amino acids long. Germline V lookup: CDR1 SEHNR, CDR2 FQNEAQ (reference sequence). Trimming took off 4 bases at V and 7 bases at J, with 10 bases between the two ends. CDR3 in amino acids: CASSSLTYGELFF. CDR3 DNA: TGTGCCAGCAGCTCTCTAACCTACGGGGAGCTGTTTTTT.

The V and J genes are TRBV5-1 and TRBJ2-3; D unresolved. CDR1 is SGHRS, CDR2 YFSETQ, per germline. The CDR3 sequence is 13 residues long. V was trimmed by 4 bases and J by 6 bases, leaving 12 bases between them. CDR3 residues: CASSLSGPDTQYF. Written as DNA, the CDR3 is TGCGCCAGCAGCCTCTCCGGGCCCGATACGCAGTATTTT.

This chain connects TRBV6-1 to TRBJ2-5; D may be TRBD1 or TRBD2 (5 bases each). Germline CDR1 MNHNS, CDR2 SASEGT. The V and J ends lost 6 bases and 5 bases respectively, with 16 bases between them. This CDR3 is 14 amino acids long. CDR3: CASSHGDVWETQYF. CDR3 bases: TGTGCCAGCAGCCACGGGGACGTCTGGGAGACCCAGTACTTC.

The J gene is TRBJ2-2, the V gene TRBV6-5; D not resolved. CDR1 is MNHEY and CDR2 is SVGAGI in the germline V gene. The CDR3 has 15 residues. V was clipped by 4 bases and J by 5 bases, with 14 bases between them. CDR3 bases: TGTGCCAGCAGTTTCCGCCTTGGAGCAACCGGGGAGCTGTTTTTT. Translating gives CASSFRLGATGELFF.

In this sample, this clone turned up once. The chain employs TRBV2 and TRBJ1-5, with D uncertain. V gave up 0 bases and J gave up 8 bases, with 8 bases separating them. Germline V gene lookup returns CDR1 SNHLY and CDR2 FYNNEI. This CDR3 is built from 13 residues. This CDR3 reads CASSEAVLEPQHF. CDR3 nucleotides: TGTGCCAGCAGTGAAGCCGTGTTAGAGCCCCAGCATTTT.

In this sample, this clone turned up once. The rearrangement joins TRBV5-1 to TRBJ2-7; 9 bases line up with TRBD2. The CDR3 runs to 14 residues. CDR1 SGHRS and CDR2 YFSETQ come from the germline V gene. V shed 2 bases and J 1 base; nucleotides not matched to a gene: 1. The CDR3 region has the DNA TGCGCCAGCAGCTTTAGCGGGGGTTCCTACGAGCAGTACTTC. Residues: CASSFSGGSYEQYF.

The V and J genes are TRBV7-2 and TRBJ2-5; D ambiguous. The CDR3 is made up of 14 amino acids. Trimming shortened V by 0 bases and J by 7 bases, and 12 bases separated the two germline ends. Germline CDR1 is SGHTA and CDR2 is FQGNSA. The chain's CDR3 is CASSLADAWRTQYF. CDR3 nucleotide sequence: TGTGCCAGCAGCTTAGCGGACGCCTGGAGGACCCAGTACTTC.

The chain joins TRBV5-1 to TRBJ2-2; no clear D gene. Trimming removed 4 bases at V and 3 bases at J, with 7 bases between. The CDR3 covers 13 residues. The germline gives CDR1 SGHRS, CDR2 YFSETQ. CDR3 DNA sequence: TGCGCCAGCAGCGCCCTAGACACCGGGGAGCTGTTTTTT. Translation: CASSALDTGELFF.

J is TRBJ2-5 and V is TRBV18; D possibly corresponds to TRBD2 (5 bases). Trimming shortened V by 5 bases and J by 2 bases, and 15 bases separated the two germline ends. CDR3 size: 15 residues. Germline V gene sequence: CDR1 KGHSH, CDR2 LQKENI. The CDR3 DNA follows: TGTGCCAGCTCATCCGGACTCGCGACGCAAGAGACCCAGTACTTC. It is translated as CASSSGLATQETQYF.

The chain links TRBV6-5 to TRBJ2-1; D gene unclear. Germline lookup yields CDR1 MNHEY and CDR2 SVGAGI. The CDR3 covers 14 residues. V lost 5 bases and J 10 bases, leaving 18 bases between the germline ends. The CDR3 DNA reads as TGTGCCAGCAGTCCATACCGGGTCGAGAGGGAGCAGTTCTTC. Its protein is CASSPYRVEREQFF.

The chain links TRBV6-5 to TRBJ2-3, with a weak D call TRBD2 (5 bases). This CDR3 has 13 amino acids. The germline V and J ends were trimmed by 4 bases and 6 bases, with 11 bases remaining between them. Germline loops: CDR1 MNHEY, CDR2 SVGAGI. The CDR3 DNA sequence: TGTGCCAGCAGTTTCGGTAGCGATGATACGCAGTATTTT. As protein: CASSFGSDDTQYF.

The genes are TRBV27 and TRBJ1-1; 7 bases align to TRBD1. Germline trimming cut 6 bases from V and 5 bases from J; bases unmatched to any gene: 9. This CDR3 is 14 amino acids long. Looked up from germline, CDR1 is MNHEY and CDR2 is SMNVEV (reference sequence). Written as DNA, the CDR3 is TGTGCCAGCAGAAGAGACAGGGAGGGTACTGAAGCTTTCTTT. Protein sequence: CASRRDREGTEAFF.

A single count supports this clone. This sequence joins TRBV5-1 and TRBJ2-2; possible D gene TRBD2, 5 bases. V was shortened by 5 bases and J by 8 bases, with 13 bases between the two germline ends. The CDR3 is 13 amino acids. Germline CDR1 is SGHRS and CDR2 is YFSETQ. This CDR3 reads CASSRTPGGELFF. The CDR3 DNA reads TGCGCCAGCAGTAGGACCCCGGGAGGGGAGCTGTTTTTT.

The chain is built from TRBV5-4 and TRBJ1-2, with a weak D call TRBD1 (5 bases). This CDR3 is built from 14 residues. V dropped 2 bases and J dropped 6 bases, with 14 bases sitting between them. In germline, CDR1 is SGHNT, CDR2 YYREEE (reference sequence). DNA of the CDR3: TGTGCCAGCAGCTTCAGGGAGGGGATGAATGGCTACACCTTC. Amino acids: CASSFREGMNGYTF.

The rearrangement links TRBV27 to TRBJ2-1; a weak D match, TRBD2 (7 bases). The CDR3 is 15 residues long. In germline, CDR1 is MNHEY, CDR2 SMNVEV (reference sequence). V was shortened by 5 bases and J by 0 bases, with 11 bases between the two germline ends. The CDR3 is CASSPGGSSYNEQFF. CDR3 DNA: TGTGCCAGCAGTCCGGGGGGCTCCTCCTACAATGAGCAGTTCTTC.

This clone has a handful of counts. This chain uses TRBV10-1 with TRBJ2-2; D might be TRBD1 (5 bases). The germline CDR1 and CDR2 sequences are WNHNN and SYGVQD (reference sequence). The CDR3 is 14 amino acids. The V gene lost 3 bases and the J gene lost 5 bases, with 10 bases spanning the gap. This chain's CDR3 is CASSEDQGTGELFF. The CDR3 DNA reads as TGCGCCAGCAGTGAAGATCAGGGTACCGGGGAGCTGTTTTTT.

J is TRBJ2-3 and V is TRBV10-3, with 16 nucleotides matching TRBD2. Losses at the gene ends were 10 bases for V and 1 base for J; bases not matched to a gene: 11. CDR3 size: 18 residues. Germline V CDR1 and CDR2: ENHRY, SYGVKD. CDR3 residues: CATQTGTSGGAGTDTQYF. CDR3 coding DNA: TGTGCCACCCAAACCGGGACTAGCGGGGGGGCCGGCACAGATACGCAGTATTTT.

The gene calls are TRBV19 and TRBJ1-1; the D is unclear. V lost 1 base, J lost 0 bases, and 6 bases lay in between. Germline CDR1 is LNHDA and CDR2 is SQIVND (reference sequence). This CDR3 is built from 14 residues. The CDR3 reads CASSIGGMNTEAFF. The CDR3 nucleotides are TGTGCCAGTAGTATAGGGGGTATGAACACTGAAGCTTTCTTT.

The rearrangement links TRBV11-3 to TRBJ1-1; D is uncertain. Germline CDR1 and CDR2: SGHNT and YENEEA. The CDR3 is made up of 13 amino acids. Trimming stripped 6 bases from V and 1 base from J, with 9 bases between. The chain's CDR3 is CASSFGSNTEAFF. Here the CDR3 DNA reads TGTGCCAGCAGTTTCGGGTCGAACACTGAAGCTTTCTTT. The full variable domain, rest sourced from reference TRBV11-3 and TRBJ1-1, is EAGVVQSPRYKIIEKKQPVAFWCNPISGHNTLYWYLQNLGQGPELLIRYENEEAVDDSQLPKDRFSAERLKGVDSTLKIQPAELGDSAVYLCASSFGSNTEAFFGQGTRLTVV.

This chain uses TRBV11-2 with TRBJ2-2; no firm D call. This CDR3 has 15 residues. Germline V gene data show CDR1 as SGHAT and CDR2 as FQNNGV. The V end lost 1 base, the J end lost 3 bases, and 9 bases lay between the germline ends. CDR3 protein: CASSLVGPYTGELFF. Written as DNA, the CDR3 is TGTGCCAGCAGCTTAGTTGGGCCATACACCGGGGAGCTGTTTTTT.

The rearrangement uses TRBV30 and TRBJ2-5; D not resolved. CDR1 and CDR2 from the germline V gene are GTSNPN and SVGIG (reference sequence). V shed 2 bases and J shed 2 bases, with 12 bases lying between them. CDR3 length: 14 amino acids. CDR3 DNA: TGTGCCTGGAGTTTAAAGAGCCGGCAAGAGACCCAGTACTTC. Its translation is CAWSLKSRQETQYF.

The V and J genes are TRBV25-1 and TRBJ1-1; 7 positions agree with TRBD1. CDR1 and CDR2 (germline): MGHDK, SYGVNS. The V gene end was trimmed by 6 bases and the J gene end by 1 base; junction bases not matched to a gene: 11. CDR3 length equals 16 residues. CDR3 sequence: CASSSTITGENTEAFF. CDR3 bases: TGTGCCAGCAGCTCCACAATTACAGGGGAGAACACTGAAGCTTTCTTT.

The chain couples TRBV7-9 to TRBJ1-1, with a possible D match to TRBD1 (5 bases). Germline V gives CDR1 SEHNR, CDR2 FQNEAQ (reference sequence). V dropped 5 bases and J dropped 0 bases, with 13 bases sitting between them. The CDR3 is 15 amino acids. CDR3 sequence reads: CASSRDSFMNTEAFF. The CDR3 DNA reads TGTGCCAGCAGCCGGGACTCTTTCATGAACACTGAAGCTTTCTTT.

V and J are TRBV5-6 and TRBJ2-7, with TRBD1 matching over 10 bases. V was clipped by 4 bases and J by 7 bases; unmatched bases: 11. This CDR3 is 15 amino acids long. Germline V gene data show CDR1 as SGHDT and CDR2 as YYEEEE. In DNA form, the CDR3 reads TGTGCCAGCAGCGGGGACAGGGGATGGGTGGGGGAGCAGTACTTC. Its translation is CASSGDRGWVGEQYF. Complete variable domain (other parts from reference TRBV5-6 and TRBJ2-7): DAGVTQSPTHLIKTRGQQVTLRCSPKSGHDTVSWYQQALGQGPQFIFQYYEEEERQRGNFPDRFSGHQFPNYSSELNVNALLLGDSALYLCASSGDRGWVGEQYFGPGTRLTVT.

V and J are TRBV29-1 and TRBJ2-7; D gene uncertain. Germline CDR1 SQVTM, CDR2 ANQGSEA. The V end was cut by 1 base, the J end by 4 bases, with 5 bases between. The CDR3 consists of 11 residues. CDR3 nucleotide sequence: TGCAGCGTTGAAGTTGGGTACGAGCAGTACTTC. Its translation: CSVEVGYEQYF.

The chain uses TRBV5-4 and TRBJ1-1, with D possibly TRBD1 on 5 matching bases. The CDR3 consists of 15 residues. The V and J ends lost 0 bases and 2 bases respectively, with 11 bases between them. Per the germline V gene, CDR1 is SGHNT and CDR2 is YYREEE (reference sequence). The CDR3: CASSLVGTANTEAFF. The CDR3 DNA is TGTGCCAGCAGCTTGGTTGGGACGGCCAACACTGAAGCTTTCTTT.

This chain links TRBV11-2 with TRBJ1-2, with D possibly matching TRBD1 (5 bases). V was shortened by 2 bases and J by 3 bases, with 10 bases between the two germline ends. The CDR3 is 14 residues long. Germline V CDR1 and CDR2: SGHAT, FQNNGV. As DNA, the CDR3 is TGTGCCAGCAGCTTACTCCCGGGGCACTATGGCTACACCTTC. Amino acid sequence: CASSLLPGHYGYTF.

The genes are TRBV6-6 and TRBJ1-5, with 7 nucleotides matching TRBD1. Losses at the gene ends were 6 bases for V and 7 bases for J; bases not matched to a gene: 6. Per germline, CDR1 MNHNY and CDR2 SVGAGI (reference sequence). CDR3 size: 13 residues. CDR3 in amino acids: CASRMTGTQPQHF. The DNA for the CDR3 is TGTGCCAGCAGGATGACAGGGACCCAGCCCCAGCATTTT.

The V call is TRBV28, the J call TRBJ2-1; 8 bases map to TRBD1. The CDR3 spans 14 residues. The J segment lost 3 bases and the V segment lost 3 bases, leaving 1 base of the junction unmatched. CDR1 and CDR2 from the germline V gene are MDHEN and SYDVKM. DNA of the CDR3: TGTGCCAGCAGTTTCAGGGGGCTCTACAATGAGCAGTTCTTC. It encodes CASSFRGLYNEQFF.

The count of this clone is one. V is TRBV27 and J is TRBJ2-1; D may be TRBD1 (6 bases). The ends were cut back, 6 bases at V and 2 bases at J, with 17 bases in the middle. This CDR3 contains 16 residues. CDR1 MNHEY and CDR2 SMNVEV come from the germline V gene (reference sequence). The CDR3 spells CASSGEPAGAYNEQFF. The CDR3 region has the DNA TGTGCCAGCAGCGGAGAACCGGCAGGGGCCTACAATGAGCAGTTCTTC.